This note documents a single T cell receptor (beta chain) sequence. TCRdb keeps only in-frame clones here, not all; method: immunoSEQ multiplex PCR. The sample has roughly 200,000 clones; 65% to 80% are singletons. This sample stems from a study of blood T cell repertoires in COVID-19. This CDR3 is built from 13 residues. Germline CDR1 and CDR2: SGHTA and FQGNSA. V lost 2 bases to trimming and J lost 3 bases, with 7 bases between them. This sequence was found in a man in his forties or fifties who had recovered from COVID-19. The sequencing input was peripheral blood. The gene calls are TRBV7-2 and TRBJ1-1; D uncertain. The CDR3 reads CASSLTRDTEAFF. In DNA form, the CDR3 reads TGTGCCAGCAGCTTAACCCGGGACACTGAAGCTTTCTTT.